A selection of T cell receptor beta chains follows, all from one sample in a study of blood T cell repertoires in COVID-19. Profiling relied on immunoSEQ multiplex PCR, and the TCRdb table lists in-frame clones only, not all of them. Of 100,000 to 150,000 clones in the sample, roughly 85% were seen once. Sequences were obtained from peripheral blood. Receptor source: a man older than 75 with active or convalescent COVID-19. Each CDR3 is given with its conserved first and last residue. A D gene is named only where the DNA matches it firmly. Size values are once, few and many counts, or a class for expanded clones, and some rows have none.

clone_size,v_call,d_call,cdr3_aa
NA,TRBV5-1,TRBD2,CASSPRLAGGSTDTQYF
NA,TRBV18,NA,CASSTTGYEQYF
NA,TRBV4-2,NA,CASGELTTGEQYF
NA,TRBV6-2/TRBV6-3,TRBD1,CASSYVLGQGASSDTQYF
NA,TRBV12-3/TRBV12-4,NA,CASARSNTGELFF
NA,TRBV6-6,TRBD1,CASSRPRQGAGQETQYF
once,TRBV3-1/TRBV3-2,NA,CASSQDTPANTGELFF
NA,TRBV6-2/TRBV6-3,NA,CASSYTQGWQPQHF
NA,TRBV2,TRBD2,CASSEKGGSGRFF
NA,TRBV4-1,NA,CASSQDHAPGQPQHF
NA,TRBV29-1,TRBD1,CSVVWDRVSYNEQFF
NA,TRBV6-2/TRBV6-3,TRBD2,CASSGGGYEQYF
NA,TRBV3-1/TRBV3-2,NA,CASSQNNVFSGNTIYF
NA,TRBV6-6,TRBD2,CASRLAGGADTQYF
NA,TRBV19,NA,CASNGLAVGDTQYF
NA,TRBV7-2,NA,CASSQGLNEKLFF
NA,TRBV28,TRBD1,CASSLGTGLTEAFF
NA,TRBV18,TRBD1,CASSLRQGPGGYGYTF
NA,TRBV18,NA,CASSWTANTGELFF
NA,TRBV4-1,NA,CASSQDTNIGNQPQHF
once,TRBV5-6,NA,CASSFGQTNSPLHF
NA,TRBV28,NA,CATVTGDSRNEQFF
once,TRBV7-3,TRBD2,CASSYTGTSGPPSSYNEQFF
NA,TRBV5-6,NA,CASSPLGRSTEAFF
NA,TRBV5-1,TRBD2,CASSLEGLGTTEETQYF
once,TRBV28,NA,CASGAAKIKQYF
NA,TRBV7-3,NA,CASSFFVLRDNQPQHF
NA,TRBV7-9,NA,CATPPELATNEKLFF
NA,TRBV2,NA,CASMLAQETQYF
NA,TRBV15,TRBD2,CATSRDPAGGQETQYF
once,TRBV7-3,NA,CASSLTELNKQFF
NA,TRBV19,TRBD1,CASSSRGLPSTDTQYF
NA,TRBV10-3,NA,CAISEQGSNYGYTF
NA,TRBV5-1,NA,CASSLDGGYGYTF
NA,TRBV27,TRBD2,CASSFLTSGGTAGELFF
NA,TRBV11-2,NA,CASSLRGGYNEQFF
NA,TRBV5-3,TRBD2,CARSLPRLADNPSFTYEQYF
few,TRBV2,NA,CASILGSSGNTIYF
NA,TRBV7-9,TRBD2,CASSLGGWREFPLETQYF
once,TRBV2,TRBD1,CASILGAQGATQPQHF
NA,TRBV9,TRBD2,CASSVVTGGFGEQFF
NA,TRBV9,TRBD1,CASSNLQGLGTEAFF
few,TRBV2,TRBD2,CASSEALRLAGGAGELFF
NA,TRBV29-1,TRBD1,CSGGQGNYGYTF
NA,TRBV6-5,TRBD2,CASRGTSGGPEQYF
NA,TRBV7-3,TRBD1,CASRPTGGAYNEQFF
NA,TRBV19,TRBD2,CASRTQTSGGQQFF
NA,TRBV18,TRBD1,CASSLTGDNGYTF
NA,TRBV15,TRBD1,CATRHTGVGNTIYF
NA,TRBV10-3,NA,CAISEPRTAYGNTIYF
once,TRBV18,NA,CASSPAGLSSEQYF
NA,TRBV28,NA,CASTRDTEAFF
NA,TRBV10-1,NA,CASSPDSPTSNQPQHF
NA,TRBV2,TRBD2,CASSPGTIKETQYF
NA,TRBV5-4,TRBD1,CASSFGRGYNEQYF
NA,TRBV6-5,TRBD1,CASRMGQGIMNEQFF
NA,TRBV6-5,NA,CASGGAYEQYF
NA,TRBV6-5,NA,CASSRTAGDSPLHF
NA,TRBV6-5,NA,CASGGAPNSPLHF
NA,TRBV4-1,TRBD2,CASSQLLAGVRQFF